A selection of T cell receptor beta chains follows, all from one sample in a study of CD4 T cells in relation to SARS-CoV-2 and coronaviruses. The assay was immunoSEQ multiplex PCR, and TCRdb's table has in-frame clones only and misses some. The sample contains some 60,000 clones, 92% of which appear only once. Material: naive CD4+ T cells from PBMCs. The receptors derive from an adult with COVID-19. Each CDR3 is given without its conserved first and last residue.

len: 16; j_gene: TRBJ2-7; v_gene: TRBV7-9; CDR3aa: ASSALTPTGETSYEQY
len: 12; j_gene: TRBJ2-5; v_gene: TRBV18; CDR3aa: ASSPGRVEETQY
len: 11; j_gene: TRBJ1-2; v_gene: TRBV3-1/TRBV3-2; CDR3aa: ASSQDKSYGYT
len: 11; j_gene: TRBJ1-2; v_gene: TRBV7-8; CDR3aa: ASSLWGIYGYT
len: 16; j_gene: TRBJ2-1; v_gene: TRBV7-9; CDR3aa: ASSLTPGRLAGVYEQF
len: 10; j_gene: TRBJ2-7; v_gene: TRBV6-5; CDR3aa: ASRDTRYEQY
len: 10; j_gene: TRBJ2-2; v_gene: TRBV12-3/TRBV12-4; CDR3aa: ASSLRPGELF
len: 11; j_gene: TRBJ2-7; v_gene: TRBV5-4; CDR3aa: ASSFGQGEEQY
len: 12; j_gene: TRBJ2-1; v_gene: TRBV20-1; CDR3aa: SASDGRSNNEQF
len: 12; j_gene: TRBJ1-5; v_gene: TRBV4-1; CDR3aa: ASSLPAGGQPQH
len: 12; j_gene: TRBJ2-1; v_gene: TRBV6-6; CDR3aa: ASKSGKSYNEQF